This T cell receptor beta chain is drawn from a study of T cell responses to AZD1222 COVID-19 vaccine. Measured with immunoSEQ multiplex PCR; TCRdb has only the in-frame clones, and not every one. The top ten hold less than 6% of the sample, which has over 85,000 clones, around 87% seen once. The sample here was peripheral blood, taken on day 0 of AZD1222 vaccination. The TCR originated in an adult in good health.

The CDR3 is CASSEEGQLSYNEQFF. CDR3 sequence (DNA): TGTGCCAGCAGTGAAGAGGGACAGCTATCCTACAATGAGCAGTTCTTC. The chain recombines TRBV6-1 with TRBJ2-1, with TRBD1 matching 7 bases. There are 16 residues in the CDR3. Germline loops: CDR1 MNHNS, CDR2 SASEGT. The trim removed 1 base at V and 1 base at J, leaving 4 bases unmatched.